This T cell receptor (beta chain) stems from a study of blood T cell repertoires in COVID-19. Method: immunoSEQ multiplex PCR; TCRdb's copy keeps in-frame clones and lacks some. The sample shows 310,000 or so clones, approximately 90% of them seen only once. The CDR3 has 13 residues. Germline-derived CDR1 and CDR2 are LNHDA and SQIVND (reference sequence). V was trimmed by 8 bases and J by 4 bases, leaving 12 bases between them. The chain carries TRBV19 and TRBJ2-1, with D unresolved. Sequenced input: PBMCs or T cells enriched from blood (not recorded which). This clonotype was obtained from a woman in her late teens or twenties who had recovered from COVID-19. The CDR3 is CASSNLDYNEQFF. The DNA for the CDR3 is TGTGCCAGTTCCAACCTAGATTACAATGAGCAGTTCTTC. Variable domain in full (rest from reference TRBV19 and TRBJ2-1): DGGITQSPKYLFRKEGQNVTLSCEQNLNHDAMYWYRQDPGQGLRLIYYSQIVNDFQKGDIAEGYSVSREKKESFPLTVTSAQKNPTAFYLCASSNLDYNEQFFGPGTRLTVL.